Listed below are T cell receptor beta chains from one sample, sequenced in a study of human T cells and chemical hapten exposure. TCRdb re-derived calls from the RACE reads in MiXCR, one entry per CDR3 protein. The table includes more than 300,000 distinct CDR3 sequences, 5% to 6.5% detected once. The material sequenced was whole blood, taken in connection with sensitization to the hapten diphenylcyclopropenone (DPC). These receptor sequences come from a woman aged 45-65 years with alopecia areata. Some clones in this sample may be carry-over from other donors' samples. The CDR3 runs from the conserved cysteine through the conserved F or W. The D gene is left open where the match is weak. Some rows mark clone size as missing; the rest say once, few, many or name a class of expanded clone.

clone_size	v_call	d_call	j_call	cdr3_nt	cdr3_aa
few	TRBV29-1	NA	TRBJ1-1	TGCAGCGTTGAACCCGGGAACACTGAAGCTTTCTTT	CSVEPGNTEAFF
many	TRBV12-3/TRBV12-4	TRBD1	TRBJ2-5	TGTGCCATCCGGGACAGCACTAAAGAGACCCAGTACTTC	CAIRDSTKETQYF
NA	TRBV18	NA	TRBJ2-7	TGTGCCAGCTCAGCAGCATCCTACGAGCAGTACTTC	CASSAASYEQYF
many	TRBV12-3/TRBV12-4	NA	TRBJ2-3	TGTGCCAGCAGTTTAACACAGAAGACGCAGTATTTT	CASSLTQKTQYF
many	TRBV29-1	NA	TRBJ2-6	TGCAGCGTTGAAGATCGCAGGACTGGGGCCAACGTCCTGACTTTC	CSVEDRRTGANVLTF
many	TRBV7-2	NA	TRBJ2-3	TGTGCCAGCAGCTTAGTAACACTCAGCACAGATACGCAGTATTTT	CASSLVTLSTDTQYF
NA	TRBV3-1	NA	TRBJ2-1	TGTGCCAGCAGCCAAGTTCCGAGAGTTAAGTTCTTC	CASSQVPRVKFF
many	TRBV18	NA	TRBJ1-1	TGTGCCAGCTCAAAGACCGACCAGAACACTGAAGCTTTCTTT	CASSKTDQNTEAFF
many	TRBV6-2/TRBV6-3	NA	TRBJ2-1	TGTGCCAGCAGTTACTTGAAATACAATGAGCAGTTCTTC	CASSYLKYNEQFF
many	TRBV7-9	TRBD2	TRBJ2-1	TGTGCCAGCAGCTCTGGGCTAGCGGGGACGGGTGAGCAGTTCTTC	CASSSGLAGTGEQFF
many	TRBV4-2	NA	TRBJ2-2	TGTGCCAGCAGCCAAGTGAACGGGGATCCGGGATTCAAGGCCGGGGAGCTGTTTTTT	CASSQVNGDPGFKAGELFF
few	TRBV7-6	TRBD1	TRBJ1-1	TGTGCCAGCAGCTCCAGACAGGGCCCGTTTGAGAACACTGAAGCTTTCTTT	CASSSRQGPFENTEAFF
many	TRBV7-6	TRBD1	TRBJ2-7	TGTGCCAGCAGCTTTACAGGGGCCGAGCAGTACTTC	CASSFTGAEQYF
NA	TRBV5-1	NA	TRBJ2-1	TGCGCCAGCAGCTCCTATGTAGTCGGGGAGCAGTTCTTC	CASSSYVVGEQFF
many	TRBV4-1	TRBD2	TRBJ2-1	TGCGCCAGCAGCCAAGAAAGTATGAGCGGGGTTTACAATGAGCAGTTCTTC	CASSQESMSGVYNEQFF
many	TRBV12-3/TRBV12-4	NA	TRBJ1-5	TGTGCCAGCAGTTTAGGCGTCGATCAGCCCCAGCATTTT	CASSLGVDQPQHF
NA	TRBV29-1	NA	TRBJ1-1	TGCAGCGTTGGGAGTCACAGGCGTGAAGCTTTCTTT	CSVGSHRREAFF
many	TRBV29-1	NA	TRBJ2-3	TGCAGCGCCCCCCTACCGGGACGGGCATTCACAGATACGCAGTATTTT	CSAPLPGRAFTDTQYF
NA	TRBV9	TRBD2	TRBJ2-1	TGTGGCAGCAGCGTACCCAGCGGGGGCTACAATGAGCAGTTCTTC	CGSSVPSGGYNEQFF
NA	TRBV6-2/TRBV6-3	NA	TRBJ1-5	TGTGCCAGCAGTTCCCTGGATGTCGCGCAGGGCCAGCCCCAGCATTTT	CASSSLDVAQGQPQHF
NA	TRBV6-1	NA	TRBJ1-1	TGTGCCAGCAGTGATAAGCCGAACACTGAAGCTTTCTTT	CASSDKPNTEAFF
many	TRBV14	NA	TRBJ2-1	TGTGCCAGCAGCCAATACGAAACGGGTGAGCAGTTCTTC	CASSQYETGEQFF
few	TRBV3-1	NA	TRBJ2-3	TGTGCCAGCAGCCATCAGATCGGCAGCCTTGTTAGTAGCACAGATACGCAGTATTTT	CASSHQIGSLVSSTDTQYF
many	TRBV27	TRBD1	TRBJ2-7	TGTGCCAGCAGTTTTCTGCCGACAGGGCCAGCCTACGAGCAGTACTTC	CASSFLPTGPAYEQYF
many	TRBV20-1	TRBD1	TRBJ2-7	TGCAGTGCTAGAGATCTCCGGGGGACAGGTCCGTACGAGCAGTACTTC	CSARDLRGTGPYEQYF
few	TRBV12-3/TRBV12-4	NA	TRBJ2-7	TGTGCCAGCAGTTTTAAGGTAGTTTCTGGCGAGCAGTACTTC	CASSFKVVSGEQYF
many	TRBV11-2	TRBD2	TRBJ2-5	TGTGCCAGCAGACCAGCGGGGGTACAAGAGACCCAGTACTTC	CASRPAGVQETQYF
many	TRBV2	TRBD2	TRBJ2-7	TGTGCCAGAGGGACTAGCGGCTACGAGCAGTACTTC	CARGTSGYEQYF
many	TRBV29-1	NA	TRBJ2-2	TGCAGCGTAAGGCCGGAAGGGACCGGGGAGCTGTTTTTT	CSVRPEGTGELFF
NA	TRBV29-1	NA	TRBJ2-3	TGCAGCGTCGTCAGGACCGGGGGTGGAGATACGCAGTATTTT	CSVVRTGGGDTQYF
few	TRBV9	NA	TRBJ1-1	TGTGCCAGCAGCGTAGTAAAGGGGAACACTGAAGCTTTCTTT	CASSVVKGNTEAFF
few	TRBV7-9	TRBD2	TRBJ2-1	TGTGCCAGCAGCTTAATTCTAGCGGGGGAATACAGCTCCTACAATGAGCAGTTCTTC	CASSLILAGEYSSYNEQFF
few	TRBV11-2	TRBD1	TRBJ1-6	TGTGCCAGCAGCTATGACAGGGACCTCCACTTT	CASSYDRDLHF
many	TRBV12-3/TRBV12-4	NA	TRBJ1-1	TGTGCCAGCAGTTTTTACAGGGCGAACACTGAAGCTTTCTTT	CASSFYRANTEAFF
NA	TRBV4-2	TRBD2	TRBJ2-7	TGTGCCAGCAGCCAAGAAACGACTAGCGGGAGACAGGGCGAGCAGTACTTC	CASSQETTSGRQGEQYF
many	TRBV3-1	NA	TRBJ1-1	TGTGCCAGCAGCCAAGCTGGGGCGGGGACTGAAGCTTTCTTT	CASSQAGAGTEAFF
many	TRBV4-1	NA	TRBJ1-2	TGCGCCAGCAGCCAAGATCCGGCAGGGAACTATGGCTACACCTTC	CASSQDPAGNYGYTF
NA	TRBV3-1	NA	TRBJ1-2	TGTGCCAGCAGGGGCACAGCGGTCTATGGCTACACCTTC	CASRGTAVYGYTF
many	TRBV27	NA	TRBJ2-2	TGTGCCAGCAGTTTACAGTTCAGTTTGGCCGGGGAGCTGTTTTTT	CASSLQFSLAGELFF
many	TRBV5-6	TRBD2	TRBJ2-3	TGTGCCAGCAGCTTACCAGCGGGGCAGACAGATACGCAGTATTTT	CASSLPAGQTDTQYF
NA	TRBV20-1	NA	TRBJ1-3	TGCAGTGCTAGAGATGCCAGCTCTGGAAACACCATATATTTT	CSARDASSGNTIYF
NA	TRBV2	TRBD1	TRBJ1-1	TGTGCCAGCAGTGGGGACAGGCAACTTTCCAACACTGAAGCTTTCTTT	CASSGDRQLSNTEAFF
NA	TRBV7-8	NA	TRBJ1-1	TGTGCCAGCAGCCTAGTTCGACAGAGGGTGAACACTGAAGCTTTCTTT	CASSLVRQRVNTEAFF
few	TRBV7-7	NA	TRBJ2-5	TGTGCCAGCAGCTTAGTTGCGGACGGCCAAGGGACCCAGTACTTC	CASSLVADGQGTQYF
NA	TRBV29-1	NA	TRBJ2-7	TGCAGCGTTGAAAGGTCTTACGAGCAGTACTTC	CSVERSYEQYF
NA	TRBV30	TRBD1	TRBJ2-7	TGTGCCTGGACCGGGACAGGTGAGGTCGAGCAGTACTTC	CAWTGTGEVEQYF
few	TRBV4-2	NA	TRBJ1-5	TGTGCCAGCAGCCGTACAGGTGACGATCAGCCCCAGCATTTT	CASSRTGDDQPQHF
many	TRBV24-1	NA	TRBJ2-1	TGTGCCACCAGTGATCCCCGAGGCTCCTACAATGAGCAGTTCTTC	CATSDPRGSYNEQFF
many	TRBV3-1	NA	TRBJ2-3	TGTGCCAGCAGCCACGGTCGGAGGGGGGGCTCAGATACGCAGTATTTT	CASSHGRRGGSDTQYF
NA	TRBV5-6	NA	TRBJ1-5	TGTGCCAGCAGCTTGGGCTTCACAGGGACGGGCGGCAATCAGCCCCAGCATTTT	CASSLGFTGTGGNQPQHF
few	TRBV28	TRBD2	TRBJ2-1	TGTGCCAGCAGTCCCTATTTGGGCAGGGCTACTAGCGAGGAGCAGTTCTTC	CASSPYLGRATSEEQFF
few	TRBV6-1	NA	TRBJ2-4	TGTGCCAGCAGTGCCAAAGGTACTAGTGTGTGGCAAAACATTCAGTACTTC	CASSAKGTSVWQNIQYF
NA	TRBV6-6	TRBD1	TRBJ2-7	TGTGCCAGCAGTTACGCCTTAGAGGGGGCATTAGGCCACGAGCAGTACTTC	CASSYALEGALGHEQYF
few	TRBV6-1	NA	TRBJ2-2	TGTGCCAGCACAGGTCATCCCCGGACAGCCCAACTCGTTGCCGGGGAGCTGTTTTTT	CASTGHPRTAQLVAGELFF
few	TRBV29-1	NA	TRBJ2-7	TGCAGCGTTGTCGGACGGATTACCTACGAGCAGTACTTC	CSVVGRITYEQYF
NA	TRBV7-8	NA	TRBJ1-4	TGTGCCAGCAGCCCGGGCGCAGGGGAGGTCGAAAAACTGTTTTTT	CASSPGAGEVEKLFF
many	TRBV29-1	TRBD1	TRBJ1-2	TGCAGCGTGCTGACAGGGAAGGATGGTGGCTACACCTTC	CSVLTGKDGGYTF
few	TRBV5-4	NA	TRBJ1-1	TGTGCCAGCAGCTGGGCAGGGGAATACTTGAACACTGAAGCTTTCTTT	CASSWAGEYLNTEAFF
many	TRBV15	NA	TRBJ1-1	TGTGCCACCAGCAGAGATCGGTCGCGGGAAGCTTTCTTT	CATSRDRSREAFF
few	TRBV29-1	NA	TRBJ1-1	TGCAGCGTTGCCGGGGGAGGTACTGAAGCTTTCTTT	CSVAGGGTEAFF